This entry lists 8 T cell receptor beta chains sequenced from one sample in a study of blood T cell repertoires in COVID-19. Sequenced by immunoSEQ multiplex PCR; TCRdb stores in-frame clones only, minus some. The table includes a few hundred thousand clones, about 91% detected once. Sequenced material: PBMCs or T cells enriched from blood (not recorded which). The receptors were sampled from a woman aged 40-49 years with acute COVID-19.

J is TRBJ2-7 and V is TRBV27; a possible D gene is TRBD2 (6 bases). V gave up 2 bases and J gave up 3 bases, with 8 bases separating them. The V gene's germline CDR1 is MNHEY and CDR2 SMNVEV (reference sequence). The CDR3 is made up of 13 amino acids. Written as DNA, the CDR3 is TGTGCCAGCAGTTTAATGGGGGGCTACGAGCAGTACTTC. This encodes CASSLMGGYEQYF.

The chain couples TRBV19 to TRBJ2-5; 8 nucleotides line up with TRBD2. Per the germline V gene, CDR1 is LNHDA and CDR2 is SQIVND (reference sequence). The CDR3 contains 15 residues. The J segment lost 2 bases and the V segment lost 1 base, leaving 3 bases of the junction unmatched. CDR3 region: CASSIGLALQETQYF. CDR3 sequence (DNA): TGTGCCAGTAGTATAGGACTAGCGCTTCAAGAGACCCAGTACTTC.

The V gene is TRBV7-2, the J gene TRBJ2-2, with a tentative D call TRBD2 (6 bases). CDR3 length: 15 amino acids. V shed 2 bases and J shed 4 bases, with 11 bases lying between them. The germline V gene encodes CDR1 SGHTA and CDR2 FQGNSA. CDR3 bases: TGTGCCAGCAGCTTATTGGGGACTTCCACCGGGGAGCTGTTTTTT. Translated: CASSLLGTSTGELFF. The complete variable domain, with remaining parts taken from reference TRBV7-2 and TRBJ2-2, reads GAGVSQSPSNKVTEKGKDVELRCDPISGHTALYWYRQSLGQGLEFLIYFQGNSAPDKSGLPSDRFSAERTGGSVSTLTIQRTQQEDSAVYLCASSLLGTSTGELFFGEGSRLTVL.

The CDR3 DNA reads TGTGCCAGCAGGCGACAGGGAAGTGGGGCCAACGTCCTGACTTTC. It specifies CASRRQGSGANVLTF. The V call is TRBV2, the J call TRBJ2-6; 7 positions agree with TRBD1. Germline V gives CDR1 SNHLY, CDR2 FYNNEI. There are 15 residues in the CDR3. V trimming: 6 bases; J trimming: 3 bases; junction bases outside the gene matches: 5.

The rearrangement uses TRBV5-4 and TRBJ2-1; maybe TRBD1 (6 bases). There are 13 residues in the CDR3. The V end was cut by 2 bases, the J end by 7 bases, with 10 bases between. CDR1 and CDR2 from the germline V gene are SGHNT and YYREEE (reference sequence). The CDR3 reads CASSFLGGNEQFF. In DNA, the CDR3 is TGTGCCAGCAGCTTCTTAGGGGGAAATGAGCAGTTCTTC. The whole variable domain, filled in from reference TRBV5-4 and TRBJ2-1, reads ETGVTQSPTHLIKTRGQQVTLRCSSQSGHNTVSWYQQALGQGPQFIFQYYREEENGRGNFPPRFSGLQFPNYSSELNVNALELDDSALYLCASSFLGGNEQFFGPGTRLTVL.

The chain employs TRBV2 and TRBJ2-2; 7 nucleotides line up with TRBD2. The CDR3 has 16 amino acids. Germline V gives CDR1 SNHLY, CDR2 FYNNEI. V shed 5 bases, J shed 4 bases, and the junction held 10 bases outside the gene matches. DNA of the CDR3: TGTGCCAGCAGTACCGTAGCGGGCGTATCCACCGGGGAGCTGTTTTTT. It specifies CASSTVAGVSTGELFF. The full variable domain, completed using reference TRBV2 and TRBJ2-2, is EPEVTQTPSHQVTQMGQEVILRCVPISNHLYFYWYRQILGQKVEFLVSFYNNEISEKSEIFDDQFSVERPDGSNFTLKIRSTKLEDSAMYFCASSTVAGVSTGELFFGEGSRLTVL.

The chain recombines TRBV10-2 with TRBJ2-7; the D gene is possibly TRBD2 (7 bases). The CDR3 covers 17 residues. Germline values: CDR1 WSHSY, CDR2 SAAADI. V gave up 8 bases and J gave up 1 base, with 24 bases separating them. The DNA of the CDR3 is TGCGCCAGCCCAAATCGGGAGGACAGCCAGACTTCCTACGAGCAGTACTTC. It codes for CASPNREDSQTSYEQYF.

This chain links TRBV5-1 with TRBJ2-5; 12 bases match TRBD2. J lost 0 bases, V lost 1 base, and 1 base had no gene match. This CDR3 is 16 amino acids long. Per the germline V gene, CDR1 is SGHRS and CDR2 is YFSETQ. The CDR3, as DNA: TGCGCCAGCAGCTTGAGGACTAGCGGGGACCAAGAGACCCAGTACTTC. The encoded protein is CASSLRTSGDQETQYF.